Presented here are 5 T cell receptor beta chains from one specimen sequenced in a study of cytomegalovirus exposure and HLA in healthy donors (TCRdb year 2017). Receptor libraries were prepared by the immunoSEQ multiplex PCR assay. For the multiplex PCR, a mixture combining 60 forward primers for TCR Vbeta segments and 13 reverse primers for TCR Jbeta segments was used. The source is immuneACCESS, and TCRdb retained only in-frame sequences with V and J called. Part of the clones is not carried over; for the studies checked, unresolved V genes explain less than half of this, and the remainder is unexplained. The sample table holds 110,000 to 150,000 clones, of which 60% to 80% were seen once. Approximately 1.5% of the sample belongs to the ten largest clones. Sequenced material: PBMCs. These receptors were taken from a woman younger than 45 in good health and CMV-seronegative.

This chain joins TRBV2 and TRBJ2-7; possible D gene TRBD2, 6 bases. Per germline, CDR1 SNHLY and CDR2 FYNNEI. Trimming removed 8 bases at V and 3 bases at J, with 14 bases between. The CDR3 extends over 13 amino acids. CDR3 in DNA: TGTGCCAGCGCGGGGCAGGATAACTACGAGCAGTACTTC. The encoded protein is CASAGQDNYEQYF.

This clone was observed once. The chain carries TRBV5-1 and TRBJ1-2, with 8 bases matching TRBD1. CDR3 length: 14 residues. The germline gives CDR1 SGHRS, CDR2 YFSETQ. V was clipped by 4 bases and J by 7 bases; unmatched bases: 9. The CDR3 loop is CASSLTTGDVGYTF. CDR3 bases: TGCGCCAGCAGCCTGACGACAGGGGATGTTGGCTACACCTTC.

J is TRBJ2-5 and V is TRBV5-4, with TRBD1 matching over 9 bases. The V segment lost 5 bases and the J segment 2 bases; nucleotides outside the gene matches: 7. The germline V gene encodes CDR1 SGHNT and CDR2 YYREEE (reference sequence). The CDR3 runs to 15 residues. This CDR3 is CASREVGTGQETQYF. In DNA, the CDR3 is TGTGCCAGCAGGGAAGTCGGGACAGGGCAAGAGACCCAGTACTTC.

The chain links TRBV4-2 to TRBJ1-2; D unresolved. Trimming removed 2 bases from V and 6 bases from J, with 10 bases in between. The CDR3 is made up of 13 amino acids. Germline lookup yields CDR1 LGHNA and CDR2 YNFKEQ. Here the CDR3 DNA reads TGTGCCAGCAGCCAACTCGCTAGTAATGGCTACACCTTC. This sequence encodes CASSQLASNGYTF.

Here the CDR3 reads CASSPRGGMNTEAFF. The CDR3 nucleotides are TGTGCCAGCAGCCCCCGCGGAGGGATGAACACTGAAGCTTTCTTT. This chain uses TRBV5-4 with TRBJ1-1; unclear D gene. The germline V gene has CDR1 SGHNT and CDR2 YYREEE (reference sequence). This CDR3 is 15 amino acids long. Trimming cost V 4 bases and J 0 bases, with 13 bases left between them.